The T cell receptor (beta chain) under discussion was sequenced for a study of T-cell memory formation after mild COVID-19 (dated by TCRdb to the early 2020s). About the full investigation: TCR sequence clusters from the two donors were found to be largely donor specific. In a couple of donors, T-cell clones that expanded and contracted after mild COVID-19 were tracked by sequencing TCRalpha and TCRbeta repertoires over time. The cohort was made up of two young adult volunteers, one female and one male, who were previously healthy. Here is what the overall study found, with its caveats: The study covered only a couple of mild cases, and larger cohorts including severe cases with pre-infection samples were considered necessary. Clones contracting from day 15 to 85 had balanced CD4/CD8 phenotypes, while a second wave expanding from day 15 to 37 was biased towards CD4+. SARS-CoV-2 specificity was not confirmed for the second-wave clones peaking on day 37. Contracting CD4+ clones were found mainly in CM and EM memory subsets, while CD8+ clones were enriched in EMRA. Some responding clones were detected in pre-infection memory, which suggested that pre-existing cross-reactive memory T cells had joined the SARS-CoV-2 response.

TCRdb names Illumina NovaSeq 6000 as the instrument used. TCRalpha and TCRbeta cDNA libraries were built by 5'RACE with constant-segment primers, adding sample barcodes and unique molecular identifiers. Trizol reagent was used to extract RNA from every sample. Amplification of the libraries took two PCR steps, and the second step added a second sample barcode plus Illumina TruSeq adapters. The libraries were sequenced on an Illumina NovaSeq using 2 x 150 bp paired-end reads. From the authors' description of their analysis: With migec v1.2.7, reads were demultiplexed and then collapsed into UMI-guided consensus sequences. Using mixcr v2.1.11, UMI consensuses were aligned to TRA and TRB V and J templates and then assembled into clonotypes. A clonotype was counted as expanded or contracted only if both edgeR and NoisET called the change significant, with noise models trained on biological replicates. For edgeR calls, the thresholds were a false discovery rate-adjusted p below 0.01 and a log2 fold-change of 1. As an exploratory analysis of dynamics, PCA with hierarchical clustering was applied to max-normalized trajectories of the 1000 most abundant clonotypes. Separately sequenced CD4+ and CD8+ repertoires were used to assign the CD4 or CD8 phenotype of responding clones. TCRdb reran the public reads through fastp at Q25 and MiXCR, keeping productive beta chains. Duplicate CDR3 protein sequences are folded into a single record with the most common DNA and genes. The V and J calls here are based on TCRdb, not the publication. Within this sample are around 310,000 distinct CDR3 sequences, with less than 20% of them counted one time only. 20% to 25% of the sample rests with the top ten.

The CDR3 sequence holds 12 residues, the cysteine and phenylalanine included. The entry retains the CDR3 DNA only, 36 bases that are in frame from base 1. The germline ends are 8 bases apart after V is trimmed by 6 bases and J by 0 bases. CDR1 and CDR2 are read off the germline V gene (reference sequence) as DFQATT and SNEGSKA. PBMCs were isolated by Ficoll-Paque density gradient centrifugation. This clonotype came up a few times. There is no known antigen for this receptor. The record has no base qualities; no much larger clone is one base away. The sequence is built from TRBV20-1 and TRBJ2-5, with TRBD1 as a weak D call on 6 bases. The specimen was PBMCs or a T cell subset sorted from them (not recorded which). The sequence was collected from a young man who had mild COVID-19 (a few samples of this study predate the infection). The sample titles of this study are shuffled in the database, so cell type and time point are left out; the donor was told from shared clones. The CDR3 corresponds to CSAWDNQETQYF. In nucleotides, the sequence is TGCAGTGCGTGGGACAACCAAGAGACCCAGTACTTC.